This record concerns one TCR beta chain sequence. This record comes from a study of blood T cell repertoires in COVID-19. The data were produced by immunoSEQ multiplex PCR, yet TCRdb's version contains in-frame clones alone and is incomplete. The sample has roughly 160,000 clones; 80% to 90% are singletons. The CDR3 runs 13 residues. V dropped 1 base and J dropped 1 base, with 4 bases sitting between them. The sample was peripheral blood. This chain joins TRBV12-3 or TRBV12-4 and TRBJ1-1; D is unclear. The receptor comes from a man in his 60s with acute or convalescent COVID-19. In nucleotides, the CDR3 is TGTGCCAGCAGTTTAGACGGGAACACTGAAGCTTTCTTT. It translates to CASSLDGNTEAFF.